This T cell receptor (beta chain) was identified in a study of CD8+CD57+ T cells in acquired aplastic anemia. Study details: The DNA of sorted CD4+ and CD8+ cells averaged around 3 ug. Whole-study results and caveats: Simpson's diversity of CD8+ cells was not significantly different in patients compared with controls. Comparison of patients with controls identified almost 30 shared CD8+ CDR3 sequences.

V was pared by 3 bases and J by 4 bases, with 3 bases between. Germline lookup yields CDR1 SQVTM and CDR2 ANQGSEA. The CDR3 is 10 amino acids. For this clonotype: The target antigen is unknown.

Template material for TCR beta VDJ and CDR3 profiling consisted of genomic DNA. MiXCR was run by TCRdb on the reads, yielding one entry per CDR3 protein. The profile shows about 270,000 distinct CDR3 sequences, 55% to 65% of them singletons. The receptor was isolated from a human donor with severe aplastic anemia or a healthy control (not recorded which). The gene calls are TRBV29-1 and TRBJ1-2; D uncertain. The sample was sorted CD4+, CD8+, or CD8+CD57+ T cells (not recorded which) from PBMCs. The CDR3 nucleotides read TGCAGCGTTGACAGCTATGGCTACACCTTC. Encoded protein: CSVDSYGYTF.